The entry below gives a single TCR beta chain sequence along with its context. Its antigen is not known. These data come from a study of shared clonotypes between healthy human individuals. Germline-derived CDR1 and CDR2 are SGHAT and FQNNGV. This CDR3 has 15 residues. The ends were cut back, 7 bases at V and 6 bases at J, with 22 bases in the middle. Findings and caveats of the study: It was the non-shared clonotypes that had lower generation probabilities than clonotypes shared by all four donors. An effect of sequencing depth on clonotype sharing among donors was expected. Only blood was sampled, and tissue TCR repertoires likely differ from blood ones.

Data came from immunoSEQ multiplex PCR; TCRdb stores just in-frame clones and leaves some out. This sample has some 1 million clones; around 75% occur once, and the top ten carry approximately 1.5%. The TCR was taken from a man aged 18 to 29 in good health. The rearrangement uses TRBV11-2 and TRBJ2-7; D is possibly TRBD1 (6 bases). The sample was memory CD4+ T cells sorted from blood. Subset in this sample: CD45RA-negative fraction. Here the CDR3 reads CASTLGSGASREQYF. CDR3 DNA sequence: TGTGCCAGCACCCTAGGTTCAGGGGCGAGTCGCGAGCAGTACTTC. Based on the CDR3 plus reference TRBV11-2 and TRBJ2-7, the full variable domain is EAGVAQSPRYKIIEKRQSVAFWCNPISGHATLYWYQQILGQGPKLLIQFQNNGVVDDSQLPKDRFSAERLKGVDSTLKIQPAKLEDSAVYLCASTLGSGASREQYFGPGTRLTVT.